This is a list of T cell receptor beta chains from one sample in a study of post-analysis software for immune sequencing data. MiXCR, applied by TCRdb to the PCR reads, yields one record per CDR3 protein. The sample has 700,000 to 800,000 distinct CDR3 sequences; around 27% are singletons. What was sequenced was blood. The receptors were sampled from a girl aged 10-17 years with multiple sclerosis. The CDR3 runs from the conserved cysteine through the conserved F or W. D genes are given only for firm matches. The size field is filled for only some rows; it gives once, few, many or a size class.

17 TRBJ2-3 . TRBV9 . TGTGCCAGCAGTCCCCTAGGTCGGGACGGGAGCACAGATACGCAGTATTTT CASSPLGRDGSTDTQYF
12 TRBJ1-1 . TRBV7-9 . TGTTCCAGCAGCTTAGAGGGCCTGGCGGCTTTCTTT CSSSLEGLAAFF
16 TRBJ2-1 . TRBV7-2 . TGTGCCAGCAGCCTAATCCTGGGCAGCTCCTACAATGAGCAGTTCTTC CASSLILGSSYNEQFF
14 TRBJ1-1 . TRBV3-1 few TGTGCCAGCAGCCAAGGGCCGGGGGACACTGAAGCTTTCTTT CASSQGPGDTEAFF
11 TRBJ1-6 . TRBV28 . TGTGCCAGCGGATATTCAGACCGCCTCCACTTT CASGYSDRLHF
16 TRBJ2-7 TRBD2 TRBV6-2/TRBV6-3 . TGTGCCAGCAGTTACATCCCTAGCGGGAGGGGCTACGAGCAGTACTTC CASSYIPSGRGYEQYF
14 TRBJ2-7 TRBD1 TRBV29-1 . TGCAGCGTAATACCGGGACAGTCGATTTTAGAGCAGTACTTC CSVIPGQSILEQYF
18 TRBJ2-2 TRBD2 TRBV4-3 . TGCGCCAGCAGCCCAAAGGGACTAGCGGGAGGTATCACCGGGGAGCTGTTTTTT CASSPKGLAGGITGELFF
16 TRBJ2-7 TRBD2 TRBV7-2 . TGTGCCAGCAGCTCCGGACTAGCGGGCTCGGCCTACGAGCAGTACTTC CASSSGLAGSAYEQYF
16 TRBJ2-2 TRBD2 TRBV7-2 few TGTGCCAGCAGCCCGCGACTAGCGAGGAACACCGGGGAGCTGTTTTTT CASSPRLARNTGELFF
14 TRBJ2-5 . TRBV20-1 few TGCAGTGCTCAGGATAGCGGTCTACGAGAGACCCAGTACTTC CSAQDSGLRETQYF
14 TRBJ1-5 . TRBV5-5 few TGTGCCAGCTGCCGTGGGGCGGAGAATCAGCCCCAGCATTTT CASCRGAENQPQHF
16 TRBJ1-6 . TRBV7-2 . TGTGCCAGCAGCTTAGTGCTAGCAGGCTATAATTCACCCCTCCACTTT CASSLVLAGYNSPLHF
16 TRBJ2-7 . TRBV7-9 few TGTGCCAGCAGCCCAGTTCGGGGGACGGGCTCTTACGAGCAGTACTTC CASSPVRGTGSYEQYF
12 TRBJ1-4 . TRBV18 . TGTGCCAGCTCACCAGCAAATGAAAAACTGTTTTTT CASSPANEKLFF
14 TRBJ1-5 . TRBV20-1 . TGCAGTGCTAGAGATGAGGGGCCGGGTCAGCCCCAGCATTTT CSARDEGPGQPQHF
14 TRBJ2-5 . TRBV7-9 . TGTGCCGGCAGCCCCGGGACGAAGGAAGAGACCCAGTACTTC CAGSPGTKEETQYF
17 TRBJ1-6 . TRBV10-3 . TGTGCCATCAGTGAGTCGGCCGGAAGCGCCAATAATTCACCCCTCCACTTT CAISESAGSANNSPLHF
14 TRBJ1-2 . TRBV20-1 few TGCAGTGTCCACCGGGACGGGTGGGGCTATGGCTACACCTTC CSVHRDGWGYGYTF
16 TRBJ2-6 . TRBV4-1 . TGCGCCAGCAGCCAAGCGGGGGAAACTGGGGCCAACGTCCTGACTTTC CASSQAGETGANVLTF
14 TRBJ2-5 . TRBV14 . TGTGCCAGCAGCCAAGATACATACCAAGAGACCCAGTACTTC CASSQDTYQETQYF
16 TRBJ2-3 TRBD2 TRBV7-2 . TGTGCCAGCAGCCCCCGGACTAGCGGAATCACAGATACGCAGTATTTT CASSPRTSGITDTQYF
15 TRBJ2-7 TRBD2 TRBV11-2 . TGTGCCAGCAGCTTGGCGGGGGGCGCGACCCACGAGCAGTACTTC CASSLAGGATHEQYF
11 TRBJ1-2 . TRBV19 . TGTGCCAGTAGTATAGGCACTGGCTACACCTTC CASSIGTGYTF
14 TRBJ2-7 . TRBV5-1 . TGCGCCAGCAGCTTGGGGGTGCAGTTTTCCGAGCAGTACTTC CASSLGVQFSEQYF
17 TRBJ2-1 TRBD2 TRBV6-2/TRBV6-3 . TGTGCCAGCAGTTTAACTCGCGGGAGGCTGTCCTACAATGAGCAGTTCTTC CASSLTRGRLSYNEQFF
16 TRBJ2-2 TRBD2 TRBV7-8 . TGTGCCAGCAGCCCGACTAGCGGGAAAATTAACGGGGAGCTGTTTTTT CASSPTSGKINGELFF
16 TRBJ2-1 TRBD2 TRBV27 . TGTGCCAGCAGTCCCCTTGGGGGTAGCGGGAACGATGAGCAGTTCTTC CASSPLGGSGNDEQFF
15 TRBJ2-1 TRBD1 TRBV20-1 few TGCAGTGCCGCCGTCGGGGGACAGGGCAACAATGAGCAGTTCTTC CSAAVGGQGNNEQFF
13 TRBJ2-5 . TRBV12-3/TRBV12-4 . TGTGCCAGCACATGGGGACATCAAGAGACCCAGTACTTC CASTWGHQETQYF
16 TRBJ2-1 . TRBV5-1 . TGCGCCAGCAGTGGGCGAGGGGTCAGCTCCTACAATGAGCAGTTCTTC CASSGRGVSSYNEQFF
13 TRBJ2-1 . TRBV5-1 few TGCGCCAGCAGCTCGGAAGCCGGAGGTGAGCAGTTCTTC CASSSEAGGEQFF
16 TRBJ1-1 TRBD1 TRBV5-6 once TGTGCCAGCAGCTTGCTCGACAGGGGGACGAACACTGAAGCTTTCTTT CASSLLDRGTNTEAFF
13 TRBJ1-2 TRBD1 TRBV29-1 . TGCAGCGTTAGTACAGGGGGCAACTATGGCTACACCTTC CSVSTGGNYGYTF
16 TRBJ1-5 TRBD1 TRBV15 few TGTGCCACCAGCAGAGATAGCACAGGGGGCAATCAGCCCCAGCATTTT CATSRDSTGGNQPQHF
15 TRBJ1-1 . TRBV28 . TGTGCCAGCAGTTTAGAGGTCGGGGGGAGCACTGAAGCTTTCTTT CASSLEVGGSTEAFF
15 TRBJ2-7 TRBD1 TRBV5-4 few TGTGCCAGCAGCGCGAAAGGACAGGGTGGCTACGAGCAGTACTTC CASSAKGQGGYEQYF
14 TRBJ1-2 . TRBV6-5 once TGTGCCAGCAGGTACTCGAATGCGGGGTCTGGCTACACCTTC CASRYSNAGSGYTF
17 TRBJ2-7 . TRBV20-1 once TGCAGTGCGAGCGTGTGGGCGCGGGGGCAGGCGTCCTACGAGCAGTACTTC CSASVWARGQASYEQYF
18 TRBJ2-1 . TRBV5-1 few TGCGCCAGCAGCTTCTTGACCGGATACAAGAGCTCCTACAATGAGCAGGTCTTC CASSFLTGYKSSYNEQVF
14 TRBJ2-1 . TRBV28 . TGTGCCAGCCGGCGAGGGGACCCCTATAATGAGCAGTTCTTC CASRRGDPYNEQFF
14 TRBJ1-1 . TRBV7-9 few TGTGCCAGCAGCCCCTATGGAGGGGGCACTGAAGCTTTCTTT CASSPYGGGTEAFF
16 TRBJ2-3 . TRBV7-2 . TGTGCCAGCAGCTTATCCTCCGGGACTGCGGCAGATACGCAGTATTTT CASSLSSGTAADTQYF
16 TRBJ2-6 TRBD1 TRBV25-1 . TGTGCCAGCAGTGAAGACAGGGCACCAGGGGCCAACGTCCTGACTTTC CASSEDRAPGANVLTF
15 TRBJ2-1 . TRBV27 . TGTGCCAGCAGTTTGTGGGAGGGGGGCTACAATGAGCAGTTCTTC CASSLWEGGYNEQFF
14 TRBJ1-5 . TRBV6-2/TRBV6-3 few TGTGCCAGCAGTTACGCAGGGCCCAATCAGCCCCAGCATTTT CASSYAGPNQPQHF
15 TRBJ2-5 . TRBV7-2 . TGTGCCAGCAGCCCCCTAGGGAGAGTGAAAGAGACCCAGTACTTC CASSPLGRVKETQYF
13 TRBJ2-7 TRBD1 TRBV7-9 . TGTGCCAGCAGCCCCCAACAGGGGAGCGAGCAGTACTTC CASSPQQGSEQYF
16 TRBJ1-6 TRBD1 TRBV12-3/TRBV12-4 . TGTGCCAGCAGGCTTAAATGGACAGGGGGCAATTCACCCCTCCACTTT CASRLKWTGGNSPLHF
13 TRBJ1-4 . TRBV12-3/TRBV12-4 few TGTGCCAGCAGCGCGGGCCTCGTGGAAAAACTGTTTTTT CASSAGLVEKLFF
13 TRBJ1-2 TRBD1 TRBV12-3/TRBV12-4 . TGTGCCAGCAGCGGACAGGCGAACTATGGCTACACCTTC CASSGQANYGYTF
17 TRBJ2-7 . TRBV9 . TGTGCCAGCAGCGTAGAGGAGGTGGGCAGGGCAGGCTACGAGCAGTACTTC CASSVEEVGRAGYEQYF
12 TRBJ1-5 . TRBV12-3/TRBV12-4 few TGTGCCAGCAGTTTAAAGAGTCAGCCCCAGCATTTT CASSLKSQPQHF
16 TRBJ2-1 . TRBV5-1 . TGCGCCAGCAGCTTGGAAGGGCGGGACTTAAACAATGAGCAGTTCTTC CASSLEGRDLNNEQFF